This TCR beta chain was sequenced for a study of blood T cell repertoires in COVID-19. Study in general: Both acute and convalescent COVID-19 samples were obtained from the United States, Italy and Spain. In each case, the material was cDNA or gDNA derived from T cells, B-cell-depleted T cells, or PBMCs.

In the authors' methods: By means of reference gene primer amplification, nucleated cell counts were estimated. Sequencing used immunoSEQ multiplex PCR; TCRdb keeps in-frame clones, though not all of them. The DNA gave D and trimming, while V, J and clone size come from that table. The repertoire holds over 100,000 clones, with roughly 80% as singletons. V shed 5 bases and J shed 0 bases, with 11 bases lying between them. Germline lookup yields CDR1 SGHTA and CDR2 FQGNSA. The CDR3 has 15 amino acids. The chain carries TRBV7-2 and TRBJ2-1, with D unresolved. The sample was peripheral blood. The clonotype originates from a woman in her sixties or seventies with acute or convalescent COVID-19. CDR3: CASSKTYGSYNEQFF. CDR3 coding DNA: TGTGCCAGCAGCAAGACTTACGGCTCCTACAATGAGCAGTTCTTC.